This TCR beta chain came from a study of cytomegalovirus exposure and HLA in healthy donors. General observations from the study: Indistinguishable V segments such as TRBV6-2 and TRBV6-3 were excluded. Analysis was carried out at a later point, and it linked a missense DCLRE1C variant to TCR beta V- and J-gene trimming. Associated with HLA alleles at 0.05 false discovery rate in a later analysis were over 15,000 TCR beta sequences. In a later analysis, across HLA loci, associated TCR counts were highest for DRB1, lowest for HLA-C.

Comment on this clone: Its target is not known.

In the PCR, 60 Vbeta and 13 Jbeta primers were used. The repertoire was sequenced with immunoSEQ multiplex PCR; TCRdb's copy has only in-frame clones and lacks some. The sample shows 100,000 to 150,000 clones, around 86% of them seen only once. With 2 bases removed from V and 6 bases from J, the gap between germline ends came to 14 bases. CDR3 length equals 15 residues. Germline V gives CDR1 SGHTA, CDR2 FQGNSA. Specimen: PBMCs. V gene TRBV7-2 combines with J gene TRBJ1-5; D is possibly TRBD1 (6 bases). The source of this sequence is a man aged 18 to 35 in good health and CMV-seronegative. The CDR3, as DNA: TGTGCCAGCAGCTTATACGACAGGCTTTTTCAGCCCCAGCATTTT. Its translation: CASSLYDRLFQPQHF.